Below are 16 T cell receptor beta chains sequenced from a single sample in a study of cytomegalovirus exposure and HLA in healthy donors. Here immunoSEQ multiplex PCR was the method, and the copy in TCRdb shows in-frame clones only, minus some. Among approximately 150,000 clones, more than 85% were seen once, and the ten largest hold 0.6% to 0.85%. Sequencing was carried out using PBMCs. All receptors come from a man aged 18 to 30 in good health and CMV-seronegative.

The rearrangement links TRBV29-1 to TRBJ2-1; the match to TRBD2 covers 12 bases. The CDR3 spans 14 residues. Germline values: CDR1 SQVTM, CDR2 ANQGSEA. The junction had 3 bases not matched to a gene; V was cut back by 4 bases and J by 5 bases. DNA of the CDR3: TGCAGCGTTGGCCGACTAGCGGGAGACAATGAGCAGTTCTTC. Its translation: CSVGRLAGDNEQFF.

The V and J genes are TRBV19 and TRBJ2-2; TRBD2 might be the D (7 bases). Trimming left V 0 bases short and J 6 bases short, with 8 bases between. Germline CDR1 and CDR2: LNHDA and SQIVND (reference sequence). CDR3 size: 14 residues. CDR3 sequence: CASSIEGGPGELFF. CDR3 nucleotide sequence: TGTGCCAGTAGTATAGAGGGGGGGCCCGGGGAGCTGTTTTTT.

This rearrangement joins TRBV2 to TRBJ2-1; TRBD2 aligns across 7 bases. Germline assignment: CDR1 SNHLY and CDR2 FYNNEI. The CDR3 is 15 residues long. After removal of 7 bases from V and 0 bases from J, the junction contained 6 bases not matched to a gene. This CDR3 is CASIGAGSSYNEQFF. The DNA of the CDR3 is TGTGCCAGCATAGGAGCGGGGAGCTCCTACAATGAGCAGTTCTTC.

The chain uses TRBV5-4 and TRBJ2-5; 7 nucleotides agree with TRBD2. The CDR3 length is 15 residues. Germline V gives CDR1 SGHNT, CDR2 YYREEE (reference sequence). V shed 3 bases and J 4 bases; nucleotides not matched to a gene: 9. This chain's CDR3 is CASSSMGERGETQYF. CDR3 DNA: TGTGCCAGCAGCTCCATGGGGGAGCGGGGAGAGACCCAGTACTTC.

The chain joins TRBV7-9 to TRBJ1-4; D might be TRBD1 (6 bases). Trimming shortened V by 3 bases and J by 16 bases, and 24 bases separated the two germline ends. Germline assignment: CDR1 SEHNR and CDR2 FQNEAQ (reference sequence). The CDR3 has 15 residues. CDR3 DNA sequence: TGTGCCAGCAGCTTCTCCGGACAGCAACCCTCGGGGCAGTTTTTT. Translating it yields CASSFSGQQPSGQFF.

This chain links TRBV19 with TRBJ2-1; a possible D gene is TRBD2 (6 bases). CDR1 is LNHDA, CDR2 SQIVND, per germline (reference sequence). The CDR3 is 15 amino acids. Trimming shortened V by 4 bases and J by 4 bases, and 14 bases separated the two germline ends. The CDR3 bases are TGTGCCAGTAGTAGGAGGGAAACGGTTTACAATGAGCAGTTCTTC. Amino acid sequence: CASSRRETVYNEQFF.

V gene TRBV4-2 combines with J gene TRBJ2-3; 9 bases agree with TRBD2. J was trimmed by 2 bases and V by 0 bases; bases with no gene match: 6. Germline V gene sequence: CDR1 LGHNA, CDR2 YNFKEQ. The CDR3 consists of 17 residues. CDR3: CASSQDFAGGLTDTQYF. In DNA, the CDR3 is TGTGCCAGCAGCCAAGATTTTGCGGGGGGGCTCACAGATACGCAGTATTTT.

The rearrangement uses TRBV7-9 and TRBJ2-3, with TRBD2 matching 10 bases. Looked up from germline, CDR1 is SEHNR and CDR2 is FQNEAQ (reference sequence). After removal of 5 bases from V and 1 base from J, the junction contained 6 bases not matched to a gene. The CDR3 contains 16 residues. The CDR3 coding sequence is TGTGCCAGCAGCCTCCAACTAGCGGGGCGCACAGATACGCAGTATTTT. Translating it yields CASSLQLAGRTDTQYF.

The chain employs TRBV7-2 and TRBJ2-7; D gene unclear. The CDR3 contains 12 residues. The V gene lost 6 bases and the J gene lost 12 bases, with 18 bases spanning the gap. Per germline, CDR1 SGHTA and CDR2 FQGNSA. The CDR3 reads CASSRGQKNRYV. CDR3 sequence (DNA): TGTGCCAGCAGTCGTGGGCAGAAAAATCGGTACGTC.

The chain links TRBV2 to TRBJ1-1; 7 positions agree with TRBD1. J gave up 8 bases and V 7 bases, and 10 bases lay outside the gene matches. The germline gives CDR1 SNHLY, CDR2 FYNNEI. CDR3 length: 13 amino acids. CDR3 amino acids: CASIERQGQEAFF. The CDR3 bases are TGTGCCAGCATCGAAAGACAGGGCCAGGAAGCTTTCTTT.

The chain recombines TRBV6-1 with TRBJ1-5, with D uncertain. Germline loops: CDR1 MNHNS, CDR2 SASEGT. The CDR3 consists of 15 residues. V was trimmed by 2 bases and J by 7 bases, leaving 15 bases between them. The CDR3 nucleotides are TGTGCCAGCAGTGAAAGGCGGATGCAGTCGCAGCCCCAGCATTTT. It translates to CASSERRMQSQPQHF.

This clone has a single count. The chain uses TRBV10-3 and TRBJ1-3; D perhaps matches TRBD1 (6 bases). V was trimmed by 8 bases and J by 2 bases, leaving 16 bases between them. Germline loops: CDR1 ENHRY, CDR2 SYGVKD. The length of the CDR3 is 15 residues. The CDR3 protein is CAIRVGEGAGNTIYF. The CDR3 bases are TGTGCCATCCGCGTGGGGGAGGGGGCTGGAAACACCATATATTTT.

J is TRBJ2-7 and V is TRBV6-1; TRBD2 is a possible D gene (5 bases). Germline V CDR1 and CDR2: MNHNS, SASEGT. The CDR3 runs 15 residues. V lost 2 bases and J lost 6, with 17 bases in between. CDR3: CASSEWRRPASEQYV. Here the CDR3 DNA reads TGTGCCAGCAGTGAATGGCGGAGGCCCGCCTCCGAGCAGTACGTC.

This chain links TRBV27 with TRBJ1-1, with TRBD1 identical over 7 bases. This CDR3 spans 16 amino acids. Germline V lookup: CDR1 MNHEY, CDR2 SMNVEV (reference sequence). V lost 7 bases to trimming and J lost 4 bases; unmatched junction nucleotides: 15. As DNA, the CDR3 is TGTGCCAGCACCTGGACAGGAGTGCAGAGGGTCACTGAAGCTTTCTTT. Encoded protein: CASTWTGVQRVTEAFF.

The chain uses TRBV30 and TRBJ1-1; D unclear. The CDR3 totals 12 residues. Trimming removed 1 base at V and 1 base at J, with 4 bases between. CDR1 and CDR2 (germline): GTSNPN, SVGIG (reference sequence). In nucleotides, the CDR3 is TGTGCCTGGAGTGACGGGAACACTGAAGCTTTCTTT. This sequence encodes CAWSDGNTEAFF.

The V gene is TRBV7-9, the J gene TRBJ2-7, with D maybe TRBD2 (6 bases). Germline V gives CDR1 SEHNR, CDR2 FQNEAQ (reference sequence). V shed 4 bases and J shed 0 bases, with 16 bases lying between them. This CDR3 is 16 amino acids long. CDR3 in amino acids: CASSSTGGRSSYEQYV. CDR3 DNA: TGTGCCAGCAGCTCTACCGGGGGTCGAAGCTCCTACGAGCAGTACGTC.